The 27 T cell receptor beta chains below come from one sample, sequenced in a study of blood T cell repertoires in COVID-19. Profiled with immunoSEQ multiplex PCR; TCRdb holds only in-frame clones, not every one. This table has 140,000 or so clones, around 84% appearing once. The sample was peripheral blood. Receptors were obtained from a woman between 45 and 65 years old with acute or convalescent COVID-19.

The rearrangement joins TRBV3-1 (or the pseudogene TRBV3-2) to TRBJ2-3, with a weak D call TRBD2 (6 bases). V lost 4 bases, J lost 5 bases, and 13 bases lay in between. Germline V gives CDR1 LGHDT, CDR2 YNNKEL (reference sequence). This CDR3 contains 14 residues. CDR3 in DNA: TGTGCCAGCAGCCGTCGGGGTAGCGGAGATACGCAGTATTTT. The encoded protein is CASSRRGSGDTQYF.

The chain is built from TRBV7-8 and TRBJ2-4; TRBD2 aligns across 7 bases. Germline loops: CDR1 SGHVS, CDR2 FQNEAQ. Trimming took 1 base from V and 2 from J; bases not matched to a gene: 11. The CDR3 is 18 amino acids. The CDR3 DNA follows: TGTGCCAGCAGCTTAGAGGGACTACTACCGGGGTCCAAAAACATTCAGTACTTC. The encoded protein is CASSLEGLLPGSKNIQYF.

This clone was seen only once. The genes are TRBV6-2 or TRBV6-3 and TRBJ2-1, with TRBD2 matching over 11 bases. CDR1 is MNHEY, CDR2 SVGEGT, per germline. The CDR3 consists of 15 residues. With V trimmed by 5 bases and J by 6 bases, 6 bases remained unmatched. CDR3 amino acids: CASSLAGGSANEQFF. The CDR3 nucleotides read TGTGCCAGCAGTCTAGCGGGGGGCAGCGCCAATGAGCAGTTCTTC.

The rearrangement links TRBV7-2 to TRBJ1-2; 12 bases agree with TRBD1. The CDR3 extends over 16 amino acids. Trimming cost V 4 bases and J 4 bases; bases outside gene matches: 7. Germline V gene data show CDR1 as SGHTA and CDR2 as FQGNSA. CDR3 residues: CASSSGTGGAGYGYTF. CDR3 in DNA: TGTGCCAGCAGCTCCGGGACAGGGGGCGCAGGCTATGGCTACACCTTC.

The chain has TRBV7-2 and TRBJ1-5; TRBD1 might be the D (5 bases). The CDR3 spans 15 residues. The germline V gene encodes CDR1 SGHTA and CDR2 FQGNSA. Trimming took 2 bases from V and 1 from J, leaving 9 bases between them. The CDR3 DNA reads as TGTGCCAGCAGCTTATGGGGGGAAAGCAATCAGCCCCAGCATTTT. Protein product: CASSLWGESNQPQHF.

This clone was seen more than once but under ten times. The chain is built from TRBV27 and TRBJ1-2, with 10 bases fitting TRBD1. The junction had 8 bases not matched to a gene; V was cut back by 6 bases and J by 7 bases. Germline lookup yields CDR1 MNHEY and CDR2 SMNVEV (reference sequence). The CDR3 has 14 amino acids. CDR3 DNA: TGTGCCAGCAGGACAGGGGGCGCCTACGGTGGCTACACCTTC. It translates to CASRTGGAYGGYTF.

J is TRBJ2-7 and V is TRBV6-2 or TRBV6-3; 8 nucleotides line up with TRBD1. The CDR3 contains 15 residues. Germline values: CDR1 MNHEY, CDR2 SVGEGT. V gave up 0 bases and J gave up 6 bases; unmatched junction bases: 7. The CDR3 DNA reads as TGTGCCAGCAGTTACTCGGACAGGGAAGCCTCCGAGCAGTACTTC. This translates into CASSYSDREASEQYF.

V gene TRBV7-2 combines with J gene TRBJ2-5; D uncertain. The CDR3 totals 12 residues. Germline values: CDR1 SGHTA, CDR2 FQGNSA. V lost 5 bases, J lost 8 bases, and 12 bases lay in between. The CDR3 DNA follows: TGTGCCAGCAGCACCGCCTGGCCCACCCAGTACTTC. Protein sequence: CASSTAWPTQYF.

The CDR3 reads CASSYLAGDNQPQHF. The CDR3 coding sequence is TGTGCCAGCAGTTACTTGGCAGGGGATAATCAGCCCCAGCATTTT. This rearrangement joins TRBV6-5 to TRBJ1-5; D perhaps matches TRBD1 (6 bases). CDR3 size: 15 residues. CDR1 is MNHEY, CDR2 SVGAGI, per germline. V was trimmed by 1 base and J by 4 bases, leaving 11 bases between them.

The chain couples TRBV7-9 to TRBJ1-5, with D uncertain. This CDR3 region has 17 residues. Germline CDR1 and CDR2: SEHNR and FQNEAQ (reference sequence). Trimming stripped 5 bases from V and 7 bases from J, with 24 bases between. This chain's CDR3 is CASSRSLTAGGQQPQHF. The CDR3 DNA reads TGTGCCAGCAGCCGTTCCTTAACTGCAGGAGGGCAACAGCCCCAGCATTTT.

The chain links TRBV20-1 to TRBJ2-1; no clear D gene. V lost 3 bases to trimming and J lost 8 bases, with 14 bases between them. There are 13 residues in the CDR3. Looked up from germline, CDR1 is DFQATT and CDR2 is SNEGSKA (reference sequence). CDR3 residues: CSASWPLGDEQFF. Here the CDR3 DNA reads TGCAGTGCTAGTTGGCCGCTAGGCGATGAGCAGTTCTTC.

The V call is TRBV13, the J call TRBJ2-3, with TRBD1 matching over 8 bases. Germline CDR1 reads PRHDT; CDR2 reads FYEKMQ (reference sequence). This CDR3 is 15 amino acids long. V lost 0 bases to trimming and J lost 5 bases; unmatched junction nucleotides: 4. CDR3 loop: CASSLGSQGGDTQYF. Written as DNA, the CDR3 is TGTGCCAGCAGCTTAGGGTCACAGGGGGGAGATACGCAGTATTTT.

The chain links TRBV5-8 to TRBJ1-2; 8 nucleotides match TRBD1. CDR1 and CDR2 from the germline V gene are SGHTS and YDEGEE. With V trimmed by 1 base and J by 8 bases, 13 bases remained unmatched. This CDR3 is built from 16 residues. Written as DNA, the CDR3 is TGTGCCAGCAGCTTGCTTTCCGACAGGGGTTCGCCCGGCTACACCTTC. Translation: CASSLLSDRGSPGYTF.

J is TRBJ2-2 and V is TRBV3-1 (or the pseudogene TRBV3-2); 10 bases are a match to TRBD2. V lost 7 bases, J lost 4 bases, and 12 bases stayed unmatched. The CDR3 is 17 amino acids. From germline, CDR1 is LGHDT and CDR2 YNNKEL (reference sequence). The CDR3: CASTPTFSGGPTGELFF. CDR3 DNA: TGTGCCAGCACCCCAACCTTTAGCGGGGGGCCCACCGGGGAGCTGTTTTTT.

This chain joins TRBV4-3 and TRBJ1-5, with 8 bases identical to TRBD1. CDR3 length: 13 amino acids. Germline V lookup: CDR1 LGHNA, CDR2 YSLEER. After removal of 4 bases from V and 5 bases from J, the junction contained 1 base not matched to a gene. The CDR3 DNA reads TGCGCCAGCAGCCTACAGGGGGATCAGCCCCAGCATTTT. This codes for CASSLQGDQPQHF.

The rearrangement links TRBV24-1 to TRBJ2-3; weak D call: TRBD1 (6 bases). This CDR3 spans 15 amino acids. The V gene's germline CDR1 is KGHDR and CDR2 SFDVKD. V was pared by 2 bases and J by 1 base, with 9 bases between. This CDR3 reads CATSDSQGGTDTQYF. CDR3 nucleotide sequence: TGTGCCACCAGTGATTCACAGGGAGGCACAGATACGCAGTATTTT.

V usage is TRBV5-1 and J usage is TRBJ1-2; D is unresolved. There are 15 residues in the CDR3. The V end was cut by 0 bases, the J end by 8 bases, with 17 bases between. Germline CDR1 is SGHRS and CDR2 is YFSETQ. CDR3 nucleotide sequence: TGCGCCAGCAGCTTGGCCGGAGGGCCCCACGGAGGCTACACCTTC. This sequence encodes CASSLAGGPHGGYTF.

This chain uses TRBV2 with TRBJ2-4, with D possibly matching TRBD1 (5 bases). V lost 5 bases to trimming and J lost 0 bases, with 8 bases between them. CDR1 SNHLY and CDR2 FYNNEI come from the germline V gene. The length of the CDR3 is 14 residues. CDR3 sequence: CASSSGIAKNIQYF. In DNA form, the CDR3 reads TGTGCCAGCAGTTCAGGGATAGCCAAAAACATTCAGTACTTC.

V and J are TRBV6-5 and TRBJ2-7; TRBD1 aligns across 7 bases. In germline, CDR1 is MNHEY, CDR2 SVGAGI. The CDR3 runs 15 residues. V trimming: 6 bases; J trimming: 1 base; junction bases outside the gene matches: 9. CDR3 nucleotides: TGTGCCAGCAGCCCCGGACCAGGGGGTTCCTACGAGCAGTACTTC. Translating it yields CASSPGPGGSYEQYF.

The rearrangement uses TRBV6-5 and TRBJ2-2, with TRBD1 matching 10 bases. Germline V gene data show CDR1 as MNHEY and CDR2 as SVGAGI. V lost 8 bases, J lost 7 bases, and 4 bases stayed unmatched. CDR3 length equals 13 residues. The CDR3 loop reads CASRDRGDGELFF. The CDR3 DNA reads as TGTGCCAGCCGGGACAGGGGCGACGGGGAGCTGTTTTTT.

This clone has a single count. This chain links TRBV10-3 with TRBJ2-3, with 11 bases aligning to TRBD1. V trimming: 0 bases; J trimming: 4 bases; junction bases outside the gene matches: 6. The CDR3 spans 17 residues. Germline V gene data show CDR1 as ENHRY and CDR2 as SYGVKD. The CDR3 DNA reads TGTGCCATCAGTGAGTCATACGGGACAGGGGGACCAGATACGCAGTATTTT. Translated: CAISESYGTGGPDTQYF.

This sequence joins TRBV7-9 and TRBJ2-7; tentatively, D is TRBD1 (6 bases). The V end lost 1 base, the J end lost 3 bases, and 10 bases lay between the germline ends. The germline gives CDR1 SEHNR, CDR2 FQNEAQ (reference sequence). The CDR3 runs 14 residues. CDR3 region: CASSLGDRSYEQYF. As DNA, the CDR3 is TGTGCCAGCAGCTTAGGAGACAGGAGCTACGAGCAGTACTTC.

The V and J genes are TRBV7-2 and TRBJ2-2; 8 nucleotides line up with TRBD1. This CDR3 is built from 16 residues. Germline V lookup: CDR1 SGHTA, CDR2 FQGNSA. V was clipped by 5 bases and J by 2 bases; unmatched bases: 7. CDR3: CASSIRQGFNTGELFF. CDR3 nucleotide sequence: TGTGCCAGCAGCATAAGACAGGGGTTCAACACCGGGGAGCTGTTTTTT.

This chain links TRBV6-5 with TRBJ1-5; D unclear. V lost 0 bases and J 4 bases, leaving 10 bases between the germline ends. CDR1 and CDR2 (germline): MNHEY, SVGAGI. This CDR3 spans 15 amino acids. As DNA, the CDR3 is TGTGCCAGCAGTTACTCGATAGGAGAGAATCAGCCCCAGCATTTT. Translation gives CASSYSIGENQPQHF.

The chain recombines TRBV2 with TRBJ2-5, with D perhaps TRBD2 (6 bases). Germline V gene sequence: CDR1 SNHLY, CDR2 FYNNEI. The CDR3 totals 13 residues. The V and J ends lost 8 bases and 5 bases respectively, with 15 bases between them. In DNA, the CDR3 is TGTGCCAGCGACCCGGACTACTCGGAGACCCAGTACTTC. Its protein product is CASDPDYSETQYF.

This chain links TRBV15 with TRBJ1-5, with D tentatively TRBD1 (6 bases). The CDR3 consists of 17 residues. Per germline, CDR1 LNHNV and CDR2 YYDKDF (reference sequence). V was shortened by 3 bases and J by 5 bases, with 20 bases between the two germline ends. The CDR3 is CATSSPWLRGADQPQHF. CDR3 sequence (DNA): TGTGCCACCAGCAGCCCCTGGCTCAGGGGCGCCGATCAGCCCCAGCATTTT. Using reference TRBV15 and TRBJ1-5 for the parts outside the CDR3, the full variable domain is DAMVIQNPRYQVTQFGKPVTLSCSQTLNHNVMYWYQQKSSQAPKLLFHYYDKDFNNEADTPDNFQSRRPNTSFCFLDIRSPGLGDTAMYLCATSSPWLRGADQPQHFGDGTRLSIL.

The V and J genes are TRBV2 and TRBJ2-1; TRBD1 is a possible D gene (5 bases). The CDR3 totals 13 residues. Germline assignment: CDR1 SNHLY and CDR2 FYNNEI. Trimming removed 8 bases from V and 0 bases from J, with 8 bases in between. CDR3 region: CASADSSYNEQFF. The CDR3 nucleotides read TGTGCCAGCGCCGACAGCTCCTACAATGAGCAGTTCTTC.